This TCR beta chain was observed in a study of glioma-infiltrating T cells after dendritic cell vaccination. Overall study context: The vaccine used monocyte-derived dendritic cells pulsed overnight with autologous tumor lysate. Three intradermal dendritic cell vaccine injections were given every two weeks.

Per germline, CDR1 SGHAT and CDR2 FQNNGV. The V segment lost 0 bases and the J segment 2 bases; nucleotides outside the gene matches: 4. This CDR3 is built from 17 residues. Amplification used 60 V beta primers and 13 J beta primers. Only in-frame clones appear in the TCRdb table, and some are missing; sequencing was by immunoSEQ multiplex PCR. The sample includes 85,000 or so clones, around 85% of them seen just once. The time point denotes: after dendritic cell vaccination, including at tumor progression/relapse. V gene TRBV11-2 combines with J gene TRBJ2-7, with TRBD2 matching 13 bases. This TCR was sampled from a human donor with glioblastoma. The sequencing here drew on blood, taken after dendritic cell vaccination. The CDR3 reads CASSLDRTSGRAYEQYF. The CDR3, as DNA: TGTGCCAGCAGCTTAGATCGAACTAGCGGGAGGGCCTACGAGCAGTACTTC.